This T cell receptor (beta chain) came from a study of early T cells in non-severe SARS-CoV-2 infection. There are 17 residues in the CDR3. Looked up from germline, CDR1 is SGHTA and CDR2 is FQGNSA. Study outcomes and limitations: VDJdb-based annotation leaned toward anti-spike CD8 responses and missed private and CD4 specificities.

MiXCR was run by TCRdb on the 5' RACE reads, yielding one entry per CDR3 protein. The sample includes 95,000 to 110,000 distinct CDR3 sequences, 11% of them seen just once. Ten or more counts support this clonotype. What it binds is unknown. The chain has TRBV7-2 and TRBJ2-2, with 9 bases that match TRBD2. This clonotype was obtained from an adult who was a healthcare worker with PCR-confirmed SARS-CoV-2 infection or an uninfected control (not recorded which). Material: whole blood. This CDR3 is CALRGDSGRVSTGELFF. The CDR3 DNA reads as TGTGCTCTGCGAGGGGATAGCGGGAGAGTTAGCACCGGGGAGCTGTTTTTT. Full variable domain (outside the CDR3, taken from reference TRBV7-2 and TRBJ2-2): GAGVSQSPSNKVTEKGKDVELRCDPISGHTALYWYRQSLGQGLEFLIYFQGNSAPDKSGLPSDRFSAERTGGSVSTLTIQRTQQEDSAVYLCALRGDSGRVSTGELFFGEGSRLTVL.